These 32 T cell receptor beta chains came from one sample sequenced in a study of T-cell memory formation after mild COVID-19. TCRdb re-called the 5' RACE reads through MiXCR, storing one row per CDR3 protein. In the table there are 40,000 to 55,000 distinct CDR3 sequences, around 12% of which are singletons. The sequenced sample was PBMCs or a T cell subset sorted from them (not recorded which). These receptors all stem from a young man who had mild COVID-19 (a few samples of this study predate the infection). Cell type and time point are not known.

The rearrangement links TRBV7-9 to TRBJ2-7, with a tentative D call TRBD2 (6 bases). Trimming pared 5 bases from V and 5 bases from J, leaving 16 bases between. Per the germline V gene, CDR1 is SEHNR and CDR2 is FQNEAQ (reference sequence). This CDR3 has 14 amino acids. The CDR3: CASSRAGSPHEQYF. In DNA, the CDR3 is TGTGCCAGCAGCCGTGCGGGGTCCCCCCACGAGCAGTACTTC.

The V gene is TRBV4-2, the J gene TRBJ1-5; 9 bases are shared with TRBD1. This CDR3 is 16 amino acids long. The germline V gene encodes CDR1 LGHNA and CDR2 YNFKEQ. The V gene end was trimmed by 3 bases and the J gene end by 2 bases; junction bases not matched to a gene: 5. CDR3 sequence reads: CASSQDRGTGNQPQHF. Here the CDR3 DNA reads TGTGCCAGCAGCCAGGACAGGGGTACGGGCAATCAGCCCCAGCATTTT.

In its sample, this clonotype was seen a few times. V usage is TRBV9 and J usage is TRBJ2-1, with D perhaps assigned TRBD1 or TRBD2 (6 bases each). Germline V CDR1 and CDR2: SGDLS, YYNGEE. This CDR3 is built from 13 residues. V was shortened by 7 bases and J by 9 bases, with 17 bases between the two germline ends. CDR3 protein: CASSMGGLREQFF. The CDR3 DNA reads as TGTGCCAGCTCGATGGGGGGCTTGCGTGAGCAGTTCTTC.

The J gene is TRBJ2-1, the V gene TRBV12-3 or TRBV12-4, with D hard to call. The CDR3 is 13 residues long. Trimming removed 10 bases from V and 0 bases from J, with 10 bases in between. The CDR3 region is CAIRFSSYNEQFF. The CDR3 DNA follows: TGTGCCATCCGATTCAGCTCCTACAATGAGCAGTTCTTC.

The chain uses TRBV7-9 and TRBJ1-1; 7 positions agree with TRBD1. V lost 1 base, J lost 11 bases, and 7 bases stayed unmatched. Germline values: CDR1 SEHNR, CDR2 FQNEAQ (reference sequence). CDR3 length equals 13 residues. CDR3 region: CASSLVEGARAFF. CDR3 DNA sequence: TGTGCCAGCAGCTTAGTGGAGGGGGCGCGGGCTTTCTTT. The variable domain in full, completed from reference TRBV7-9 and TRBJ1-1, reads DTGVSQNPRHKITKRGQNVTFRCDPISEHNRLYWYRQTLGQGPEFLTYFQNEAQLEKSRLLSDRFSAERPKGSFSTLEIQRTEQGDSAMYLCASSLVEGARAFFGQGTRLTVV.

V usage is TRBV9 and J usage is TRBJ2-1, with D unresolved. This CDR3 has 13 residues. Germline values: CDR1 SGDLS, CDR2 YYNGEE. The germline V and J ends were trimmed by 3 bases and 12 bases, with 16 bases remaining between them. The CDR3 region is CASSADAPMMQFF. In nucleotides, the CDR3 is TGTGCCAGCAGCGCCGATGCCCCAATGATGCAGTTCTTC.

CDR3 nucleotides: TGTGCCAGCTCACCACCGAGGGGACAGGGCGGAATTGATCAGCCCCAGCATTTT. Translating gives CASSPPRGQGGIDQPQHF. V and J are TRBV18 and TRBJ1-5, with TRBD1 matching over 9 bases. After removal of 0 bases from V and 5 bases from J, the junction contained 11 bases not matched to a gene. From germline, CDR1 is KGHSH and CDR2 LQKENI. The CDR3 length is 18 residues. Full variable domain (missing parts from reference TRBV18 and TRBJ1-5): NAGVMQNPRHLVRRRGQEARLRCSPMKGHSHVYWYRQLPEEGLKFMVYLQKENIIDESGMPKERFSAEFPKEGPSILRIQQVVRGDSAAYFCASSPPRGQGGIDQPQHFGDGTRLSIL.

This clonotype has a handful of counts. The chain has TRBV6-4 and TRBJ2-2, with TRBD1 identical over 8 bases. This CDR3 is built from 16 residues. V lost 2 bases to trimming and J lost 5 bases; unmatched junction nucleotides: 7. The V gene's germline CDR1 is MRHNA and CDR2 SNTAGT. CDR3 in amino acids: CASSDAGGRGTGELFF. DNA of the CDR3: TGTGCCAGCAGTGACGCAGGGGGCCGTGGTACCGGGGAGCTGTTTTTT.

The rearrangement links TRBV7-2 to TRBJ1-1, with a weak D call TRBD1 (6 bases). V was trimmed by 5 bases and J by 3 bases, leaving 19 bases between them. From germline, CDR1 is SGHTA and CDR2 FQGNSA. The length of the CDR3 is 16 residues. CDR3 bases: TGTGCCAGCAGCCGCGAGAGGGCAGGGGCGGACACTGAAGCTTTCTTT. Amino acids: CASSRERAGADTEAFF.

This clonotype was observed many times. This chain joins TRBV7-2 and TRBJ2-5, with 8 bases identical to TRBD2. V gave up 5 bases and J gave up 1 base; unmatched junction bases: 9. There are 16 residues in the CDR3. The germline V gene encodes CDR1 SGHTA and CDR2 FQGNSA. The CDR3 DNA reads as TGTGCCAGCAGCACCCCTCCGGGGGGGATCCAAGAGACCCAGTACTTC. Its protein product is CASSTPPGGIQETQYF.

V usage is TRBV5-1 and J usage is TRBJ2-6; tentative D call: TRBD1 (6 bases). CDR3 length: 16 residues. Germline V CDR1 and CDR2: SGHRS, YFSETQ. The ends were cut back, 0 bases at V and 2 bases at J, with 9 bases in the middle. The CDR3 sequence is CASSLGTAPGANVLTF. The CDR3 nucleotides are TGCGCCAGCAGCTTGGGGACAGCTCCTGGGGCCAACGTCCTGACTTTC.

CDR3 bases: TGTGCCAGCAGCGCGACCGGGACAGGATTTGTTCAGCCCCAGCATTTT. It translates to CASSATGTGFVQPQHF. The chain combines TRBV7-2 with TRBJ1-5, with 8 bases identical to TRBD1. The V gene end was trimmed by 5 bases and the J gene end by 6 bases; junction bases not matched to a gene: 12. Germline CDR1 reads SGHTA; CDR2 reads FQGNSA. CDR3 length equals 16 residues.

This chain connects TRBV6-2 or TRBV6-3 to TRBJ1-2, with D unclear. V lost 2 bases to trimming and J lost 6 bases, with 10 bases between them. There are 13 residues in the CDR3. Germline V gene sequence: CDR1 MNHEY, CDR2 SVGEGT. DNA of the CDR3: TGTGCCAGCAGTTACAGGGTTTACGATGGCTACACCTTC. Amino acids: CASSYRVYDGYTF.

The V call is TRBV6-6, the J call TRBJ2-5; D is perhaps TRBD1 (6 bases). CDR1 MNHNY and CDR2 SVGAGI come from the germline V gene (reference sequence). V gave up 6 bases and J gave up 0 bases, with 8 bases separating them. The CDR3 sequence is 13 residues long. CDR3 DNA sequence: TGTGCCAGCAGAACAGGGTACCAAGAGACCCAGTACTTC. Its translation is CASRTGYQETQYF.

This clonotype was seen many times. V is TRBV9 and J is TRBJ2-3; D might be TRBD1 or TRBD2, each matching 5 bases. Looked up from germline, CDR1 is SGDLS and CDR2 is YYNGEE. The CDR3 consists of 14 residues. Trimming shortened V by 2 bases and J by 2 bases, and 9 bases separated the two germline ends. The CDR3 sequence is CASSVGELTDTQYF. DNA for the CDR3: TGTGCCAGCAGCGTGGGGGAACTCACAGATACGCAGTATTTT.

This clonotype was counted between two and nine times. The CDR3 DNA is TGTGCCAGCAGTTTTCCCGGGGGGGGCCAAGAGACCCAGTACTTC. Amino acid sequence: CASSFPGGGQETQYF. V is TRBV28 and J is TRBJ2-5; 8 bases agree with TRBD2. The V gene's germline CDR1 is MDHEN and CDR2 SYDVKM. This CDR3 has 15 residues. Unmatched junction bases numbered 4, after V lost 3 bases and J lost 1 base.

The chain joins TRBV4-2 to TRBJ1-3; D is unresolved. With 1 base removed from V and 0 bases from J, the gap between germline ends came to 10 bases. CDR3 length: 16 residues. Germline-derived CDR1 and CDR2 are LGHNA and YNFKEQ. The CDR3 coding sequence is TGTGCCAGCAGCCAAGGTGGTTTGGACTCTGGAAACACCATATATTTT. Translated: CASSQGGLDSGNTIYF.

This clonotype was seen at least ten times. The chain has TRBV10-3 and TRBJ2-5; no definite D call. This CDR3 has 11 residues. The V gene lost 4 bases and the J gene lost 1 base, with 1 base spanning the gap. Germline-derived CDR1 and CDR2 are ENHRY and SYGVKD. The CDR3 coding sequence is TGTGCCATCAGTGCCCAAGAGACCCAGTACTTC. It is translated as CAISAQETQYF.

This clonotype was seen more than once but under ten times. The J gene is TRBJ2-3, the V gene TRBV7-2, with D perhaps TRBD2 (5 bases). This CDR3 has 13 residues. V was clipped by 5 bases and J by 2 bases, with 8 bases between them. The germline gives CDR1 SGHTA, CDR2 FQGNSA. This chain's CDR3 is CASSAGYTDTQYF. The CDR3 region has the DNA TGTGCCAGCAGCGCGGGCTACACAGATACGCAGTATTTT.

This chain uses TRBV3-1 with TRBJ1-1, with no clear D. CDR1 LGHDT and CDR2 YNNKEL come from the germline V gene (reference sequence). This CDR3 contains 14 residues. Deletions cut 3 bases from V and 0 bases from J, with 8 bases between. The CDR3 DNA reads TGTGCCAGCAGCCAGGCCAAGGTGAACACTGAAGCTTTCTTT. This sequence encodes CASSQAKVNTEAFF.

This clonotype was observed a handful of times. The rearrangement joins TRBV10-3 to TRBJ1-2; a possible D gene is TRBD1 (5 bases). The germline gives CDR1 ENHRY, CDR2 SYGVKD. The length of the CDR3 is 14 residues. V shed 6 bases and J shed 5 bases, with 16 bases lying between them. CDR3 region: CAISGSSGLYGYTF. Here the CDR3 DNA reads TGTGCCATCAGCGGTTCCTCAGGGCTGTATGGCTACACCTTC.

Relative to its sample, this clonotype is medium-sized (0.01 to 0.1%). V is TRBV20-1 and J is TRBJ2-3; a possible D gene is TRBD1 (7 bases). This CDR3 has 13 residues. V was clipped by 6 bases and J by 7 bases, with 17 bases between them. Germline assignment: CDR1 DFQATT and CDR2 SNEGSKA (reference sequence). The CDR3 region is CSAFQGGPNTQYF. As DNA, the CDR3 is TGCAGTGCGTTCCAGGGGGGACCCAATACGCAGTATTTT.

In its sample, this clonotype ranks as medium-sized. This rearrangement joins TRBV7-2 to TRBJ2-4, with D possibly being TRBD1 (5 bases). This CDR3 region has 16 residues. V was trimmed by 0 bases and J by 1 base, leaving 10 bases between them. Germline-derived CDR1 and CDR2 are SGHTA and FQGNSA. The CDR3 bases are TGTGCCAGCAGCTTAGCGAGCCAGGGCGCCAAAAACATTCAGTACTTC. As protein: CASSLASQGAKNIQYF.

This clonotype was seen once. The junction shows a germline mismatch at one end, possibly a read error. This chain uses TRBV7-9 with TRBJ2-7; D is perhaps TRBD2 (6 bases). CDR3 length: 12 residues. Germline CDR1 is SEHNR and CDR2 is FQNEAQ (reference sequence). DNA for the CDR3: TGTGCCAGCAGCTTAGGCCCCGGGACTTCACTCTTC. Its translation is CASSLGPGTSLF.

This clonotype showed up just a few times. This sequence joins TRBV6-5 and TRBJ1-6, with D tentatively TRBD1 (5 bases). V lost 0 bases and J 8 bases, leaving 11 bases between the germline ends. The CDR3 is 15 amino acids. Looked up from germline, CDR1 is MNHEY and CDR2 is SVGAGI. CDR3 sequence reads: CASSYSGPGDSPLHF. The CDR3 DNA is TGTGCCAGCAGTTACTCGGGACCGGGCGATTCACCCCTCCACTTT.

At least ten counts were recorded for this clonotype. The genes are TRBV7-8 and TRBJ1-2; D call uncertain. Germline V CDR1 and CDR2: SGHVS, FQNEAQ. CDR3 size: 11 residues. The germline V and J ends were trimmed by 3 bases and 8 bases, with 7 bases remaining between them. CDR3: CASSFGSGYTF. The DNA for the CDR3 is TGTGCCAGCAGCTTTGGGTCAGGCTACACCTTC.

This clonotype has at least ten counts. This rearrangement joins TRBV5-1 to TRBJ2-3; D call uncertain. The CDR3 runs to 11 residues. Between the trimmed V and J ends, which lost 5 bases and 6 bases, there was a span of 7 bases. Germline values: CDR1 SGHRS, CDR2 YFSETQ. The CDR3 nucleotides read TGCGCCAGCAGAGAGGCGGATACGCAGTATTTT. Translation: CASREADTQYF.

This clonotype was seen more than once but under ten times. J is TRBJ2-5 and V is TRBV6-2 or TRBV6-3, with D hard to call. The V end lost 5 bases, the J end lost 5 bases, and 12 bases lay between the germline ends. This CDR3 is built from 13 residues. Per germline, CDR1 MNHEY and CDR2 SVGEGT. The CDR3 sequence: CASSQPPTETQYF. Written as DNA, the CDR3 is TGTGCCAGCAGTCAGCCCCCTACGGAGACCCAGTACTTC.

This clonotype was seen many times. This sequence joins TRBV11-2 and TRBJ2-5, with D possibly matching TRBD1 (5 bases). The germline V gene has CDR1 SGHAT and CDR2 FQNNGV. This CDR3 region has 15 residues. V lost 5 bases and J 2 bases, leaving 15 bases between the germline ends. The CDR3 nucleotides are TGTGCCAGCAGCGCGCGGACACCAGTTCAAGAGACCCAGTACTTC. Amino acids: CASSARTPVQETQYF. Filled out from reference TRBV11-2 and TRBJ2-5, the complete variable domain reads EAGVAQSPRYKIIEKRQSVAFWCNPISGHATLYWYQQILGQGPKLLIQFQNNGVVDDSQLPKDRFSAERLKGVDSTLKIQPAKLEDSAVYLCASSARTPVQETQYFGPGTRLLVL.

This clonotype has ten or more counts. V usage is TRBV20-1 and J usage is TRBJ1-5; 9 bases fit TRBD1. The V gene's germline CDR1 is DFQATT and CDR2 SNEGSKA (reference sequence). CDR3 length: 14 amino acids. Germline trimming cut 5 bases from V and 6 bases from J; bases unmatched to any gene: 8. CDR3 in amino acids: CSAATGGSSQPQHF. CDR3 nucleotides: TGCAGTGCTGCCACAGGGGGCTCAAGTCAGCCCCAGCATTTT.

In this sample, this clonotype turned up a few times. J is TRBJ1-4 and V is TRBV6-1; maybe TRBD1 (5 bases). V was clipped by 3 bases and J by 8 bases, with 13 bases between them. In germline, CDR1 is MNHNS, CDR2 SASEGT. This CDR3 has 14 amino acids. The CDR3, as DNA: TGTGCCAGCAGTGAGGGATCAGGGCAGGAAAAACTGTTTTTT. This codes for CASSEGSGQEKLFF.

The chain carries TRBV7-2 and TRBJ1-2, with TRBD1 matching over 9 bases. The CDR3 is 13 amino acids. Germline CDR1 reads SGHTA; CDR2 reads FQGNSA. V shed 5 bases and J 4 bases; nucleotides not matched to a gene: 2. CDR3 DNA: TGTGCCAGCAGCGGACAGGGGATCTATGGCTACACCTTC. Its protein product is CASSGQGIYGYTF.